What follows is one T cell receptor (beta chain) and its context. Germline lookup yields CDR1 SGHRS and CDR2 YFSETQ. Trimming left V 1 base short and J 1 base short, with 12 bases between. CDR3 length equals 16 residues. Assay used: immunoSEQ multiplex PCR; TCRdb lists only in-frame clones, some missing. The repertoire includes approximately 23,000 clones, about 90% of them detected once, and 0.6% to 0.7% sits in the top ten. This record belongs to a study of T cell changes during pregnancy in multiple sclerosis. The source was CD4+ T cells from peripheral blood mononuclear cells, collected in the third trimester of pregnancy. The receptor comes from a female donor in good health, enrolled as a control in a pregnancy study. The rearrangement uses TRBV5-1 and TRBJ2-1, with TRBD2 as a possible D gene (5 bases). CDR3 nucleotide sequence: TGCGCCAGCAGCTTGAGACCCAGAGGGTCCTACAATGAGCAGTTCTTC. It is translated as CASSLRPRGSYNEQFF.